Presented here are 17 T cell receptor beta chains from one specimen sequenced in a study of cytomegalovirus exposure and HLA in healthy donors. Amplification used 60 Vbeta primers and 13 Jbeta primers. Profiling relied on immunoSEQ multiplex PCR, and the TCRdb table lists in-frame clones only, not all of them. The profile covers 110,000 or so clones, with 74% appearing a single time and 2% to 2.5% taken by the ten largest. Sequenced: PBMCs. The source of these receptors is a human donor in good health.

There are a few counts of this clone. The CDR3 reads CASSRGTGVKTEAFF. For the CDR3, the DNA is TGTGCCAGCAGCCGGGGGACAGGGGTAAAAACTGAAGCTTTCTTT. The V call is TRBV5-6, the J call TRBJ1-1, with 10 nucleotides matching TRBD1. V gave up 4 bases and J gave up 5 bases; unmatched junction bases: 8. The CDR3 extends over 15 amino acids. The germline V gene encodes CDR1 SGHDT and CDR2 YYEEEE.

J is TRBJ2-2 and V is TRBV5-1; 13 nucleotides align to TRBD2. Germline V gene data show CDR1 as SGHRS and CDR2 as YFSETQ. Trimming cost V 5 bases and J 2 bases; bases outside gene matches: 12. The CDR3 is 19 residues long. CDR3 sequence reads: CASRSRPGLAGLNTGELFF. The CDR3 nucleotides are TGCGCCAGCAGAAGCCGACCGGGACTAGCGGGGTTAAACACCGGGGAGCTGTTTTTT. The full variable domain, its missing parts supplied by reference TRBV5-1 and TRBJ2-2, is KAGVTQTPRYLIKTRGQQVTLSCSPISGHRSVSWYQQTPGQGLQFLFEYFSETQRNKGNFPGRFSGRQFSNSRSEMNVSTLELGDSALYLCASRSRPGLAGLNTGELFFGEGSRLTVL.

The chain joins TRBV7-9 to TRBJ2-3; a possible D gene is TRBD2 (6 bases). Germline V gene lookup returns CDR1 SEHNR and CDR2 FQNEAQ (reference sequence). V lost 3 bases, J lost 3 bases, and 10 bases lay in between. The CDR3 runs 14 residues. The CDR3 region has the DNA TGTGCCAGCAGCTTCGGGACTGGGACAGATACGCAGTATTTT. This sequence encodes CASSFGTGTDTQYF.

The gene calls are TRBV5-1 and TRBJ2-1, with 9 positions matching TRBD2. CDR1 SGHRS and CDR2 YFSETQ come from the germline V gene. The ends lost 3 bases at V and 8 bases at J; junction bases unmatched: 9. This CDR3 has 15 residues. For the CDR3, the DNA is TGCGCCAGCAGCTCAGCAGCGGGAGGTTGGTATGAGCAGTTCTTC. Translated: CASSSAAGGWYEQFF.

The V gene is TRBV2, the J gene TRBJ2-1; 9 bases match TRBD1. Trimming took 5 bases from V and 4 from J; bases not matched to a gene: 15. Germline V CDR1 and CDR2: SNHLY, FYNNEI. This CDR3 is built from 18 residues. The CDR3 spells CASSYRGRGTGKYNEQFF. Here the CDR3 DNA reads TGTGCCAGCAGTTACAGGGGGCGAGGAACGGGGAAATACAATGAGCAGTTCTTC.

CDR3 in amino acids: CASSPQFDEQFF. The CDR3 DNA follows: TGTGCCAGCAGCCCCCAGTTCGATGAGCAGTTCTTC. V gene TRBV9 combines with J gene TRBJ2-1, with D hard to call. This CDR3 spans 12 amino acids. Trimming pared 4 bases from V and 8 bases from J, leaving 10 bases between. Per the germline V gene, CDR1 is SGDLS and CDR2 is YYNGEE.

V usage is TRBV28 and J usage is TRBJ2-5; D uncertain. V lost 3 bases, J lost 0 bases, and 8 bases lay in between. This CDR3 is 14 amino acids long. The germline CDR1 and CDR2 sequences are MDHEN and SYDVKM. Here the CDR3 reads CASSFYSNQETQYF. CDR3 nucleotide sequence: TGTGCCAGCAGTTTTTACAGCAACCAAGAGACCCAGTACTTC.

The rearrangement links TRBV30 to TRBJ1-4; D is uncertain. The V gene lost 0 bases and the J gene lost 8 bases, with 4 bases spanning the gap. CDR3 size: 11 residues. CDR1 and CDR2 from the germline V gene are GTSNPN and SVGIG (reference sequence). The CDR3 here is CAWSVREKLFF. The CDR3 DNA reads as TGTGCCTGGAGTGTCAGGGAAAAACTGTTTTTT.

The chain employs TRBV29-1 and TRBJ2-5, with D uncertain. The CDR3 contains 12 residues. V was pared by 7 bases and J by 1 base, with 10 bases between. Germline V gene sequence: CDR1 SQVTM, CDR2 ANQGSEA. The CDR3 protein is CSAAPGQETQYF. The CDR3, as DNA: TGCAGCGCCGCACCCGGCCAAGAGACCCAGTACTTC.

The J gene is TRBJ1-2, the V gene TRBV28; 7 nucleotides match TRBD1. CDR1 MDHEN and CDR2 SYDVKM come from the germline V gene. The CDR3 consists of 14 residues. The trim removed 6 bases at V and 1 base at J, leaving 5 bases unmatched. The CDR3 protein is CASRLGGGNYGYTF. For the CDR3, the DNA is TGTGCCAGCAGATTAGGGGGCGGTAACTATGGCTACACCTTC.

This clone was seen a few times. V gene TRBV19 combines with J gene TRBJ2-1, with D possibly being TRBD1 (6 bases). V was pared by 3 bases and J by 4 bases, with 13 bases between. Germline CDR1 reads LNHDA; CDR2 reads SQIVND (reference sequence). CDR3 length: 15 residues. CDR3 coding DNA: TGTGCCAGTAGTATGAGGGGGAACGGTTACAATGAGCAGTTCTTC. Protein product: CASSMRGNGYNEQFF.

This clone turned up a few times. The gene calls are TRBV10-2 and TRBJ1-1; possibly TRBD1 for D (6 bases). Per germline, CDR1 WSHSY and CDR2 SAAADI. V dropped 6 bases and J dropped 7 bases, with 15 bases sitting between them. The CDR3 runs 13 residues. The CDR3 sequence: CASRQGTESEAFF. CDR3 in DNA: TGCGCCAGCAGACAGGGTACGGAAAGTGAAGCTTTCTTT.

The chain combines TRBV4-3 with TRBJ1-2; 8 bases line up with TRBD1. Trimming took 6 bases from V and 4 from J; bases not matched to a gene: 10. CDR1 is LGHNA, CDR2 YSLEER, per germline. The CDR3 runs to 15 residues. The chain's CDR3 is CASSPRTGSGYGYTF. DNA for the CDR3: TGCGCCAGCAGTCCAAGGACAGGGTCAGGCTATGGCTACACCTTC.

The rearrangement links TRBV6-6 to TRBJ2-4; D possibly corresponds to TRBD1 (5 bases). The V end was cut by 6 bases, the J end by 10 bases, with 16 bases between. CDR3 length: 13 amino acids. CDR1 and CDR2 from the germline V gene are MNHNY and SVGAGI (reference sequence). The CDR3 protein is CASRQTRVGIQYF. The CDR3 DNA follows: TGTGCCAGCAGGCAGACCAGGGTGGGAATTCAGTACTTC.

The genes are TRBV30 and TRBJ1-4, with TRBD1 identical over 10 bases. Germline trimming cut 3 bases from V and 1 base from J; bases unmatched to any gene: 8. This CDR3 contains 17 residues. Per the germline V gene, CDR1 is GTSNPN and CDR2 is SVGIG (reference sequence). CDR3 sequence reads: CAWSGRDRGVTNEKLFF. CDR3 nucleotides: TGTGCCTGGAGCGGCAGGGACAGGGGCGTAACTAATGAAAAACTGTTTTTT.

V usage is TRBV6-4 and J usage is TRBJ2-2, with 9 bases aligning to TRBD1. J lost 3 bases, V lost 6 bases, and 2 bases had no gene match. CDR1 is MRHNA, CDR2 SNTAGT, per germline. This CDR3 has 14 residues. The CDR3 DNA follows: TGTGCCAGCAGCAGACAGGGGGACACCGGGGAGCTGTTTTTT. It encodes CASSRQGDTGELFF.

V gene TRBV19 combines with J gene TRBJ1-1; 11 nucleotides agree with TRBD1. This CDR3 is 15 amino acids long. Trimming removed 3 bases from V and 1 base from J; junction bases left unmatched: 1. Looked up from germline, CDR1 is LNHDA and CDR2 is SQIVND (reference sequence). The CDR3 DNA sequence: TGTGCCAGTAGTATGGACAGGGGGCGGAACACTGAAGCTTTCTTT. This translates into CASSMDRGRNTEAFF.